These T cell receptor beta chains were read from a single sample in a study of blood T cell repertoires in COVID-19. The data were produced by immunoSEQ multiplex PCR, yet TCRdb's version contains in-frame clones alone and is incomplete. The repertoire holds roughly 250,000 clones, 85% to 90% seen once, with 3% to 4% in the top ten. Sequencing was carried out using peripheral blood. The origin of the receptors is a woman in her thirties or forties with acute or convalescent COVID-19. Both conserved end residues are part of each CDR3. A D gene is named only where the DNA matches it firmly. Clone size, where shown, is once, few, many, or a class for clones that have expanded.

d_call: TRBD2; j_call: TRBJ2-1; cdr3_length: 16; v_call: TRBV4-1; clone_size: .; cdr3_nt: TGCGCCAGCAGCCGAGAAGCGGGGGGGCTGTACAATGAGCAGTTCTTC; cdr3_aa: CASSREAGGLYNEQFF
d_call: .; j_call: TRBJ2-5; cdr3_length: 15; v_call: TRBV7-2; clone_size: .; cdr3_nt: TGTGCCAGCAGTCCTCAGGGTGGGCGAGGAGAGACCCAGTACTTC; cdr3_aa: CASSPQGGRGETQYF
d_call: .; j_call: TRBJ1-2; cdr3_length: 15; v_call: TRBV6-5; clone_size: few; cdr3_nt: TGTGCCAGCATCGAGGGTAGCTATCTTGGTGATGGCTACACCTTC; cdr3_aa: CASIEGSYLGDGYTF
d_call: TRBD1; j_call: TRBJ1-4; cdr3_length: 15; v_call: TRBV9; clone_size: .; cdr3_nt: TGTGCCAGCAGCGTATCGACAGGGACTAATGAAAAACTGTTTTTT; cdr3_aa: CASSVSTGTNEKLFF
d_call: .; j_call: TRBJ1-1; cdr3_length: 14; v_call: TRBV5-1; clone_size: .; cdr3_nt: TGCGCCAGCAGCGTTCTAGCTCTCGACACTGAAGCTTTCTTT; cdr3_aa: CASSVLALDTEAFF
d_call: .; j_call: TRBJ1-1; cdr3_length: 14; v_call: TRBV5-1; clone_size: few; cdr3_nt: TGCGCCAGCAGCGGCGGGAGGGCTGCAACTGAAGCTTTCTTT; cdr3_aa: CASSGGRAATEAFF
d_call: .; j_call: TRBJ2-4; cdr3_length: 15; v_call: TRBV5-8; clone_size: .; cdr3_nt: TGTGCCAGCAGCCCCCGAGCAGGTGCCAAAAACATTCAGTACTTC; cdr3_aa: CASSPRAGAKNIQYF
d_call: .; j_call: TRBJ1-5; cdr3_length: 13; v_call: TRBV25-1; clone_size: .; cdr3_nt: TGTGCCAGCAGTGAAACAGGGACCCAGCCCCAGCATTTT; cdr3_aa: CASSETGTQPQHF
d_call: TRBD1; j_call: TRBJ1-1; cdr3_length: 12; v_call: TRBV10-3; clone_size: .; cdr3_nt: TGTGCCATCGGCTCCGACAGGGCTGAAGCTTTCTTT; cdr3_aa: CAIGSDRAEAFF
d_call: TRBD2; j_call: TRBJ2-2; cdr3_length: 21; v_call: TRBV6-6; clone_size: once; cdr3_nt: TGTGCCAGCAGTCCCCCAACCGTTAGCGGGGGGCCGATCTTGAACACCGGGGAGCTGTTTTTT; cdr3_aa: CASSPPTVSGGPILNTGELFF
d_call: .; j_call: TRBJ2-2; cdr3_length: 14; v_call: TRBV11-2; clone_size: .; cdr3_nt: TGTGCCAGCAGCTTAATTAGGGGGACCGGGGAGCTGTTTTTT; cdr3_aa: CASSLIRGTGELFF
d_call: TRBD2; j_call: TRBJ2-1; cdr3_length: 12; v_call: TRBV6-5; clone_size: .; cdr3_nt: TGTGCCAGTCTAGCGGGGGGGAGTGAGCAGTTCTTC; cdr3_aa: CASLAGGSEQFF
d_call: TRBD1; j_call: TRBJ1-6; cdr3_length: 19; v_call: TRBV18; clone_size: .; cdr3_nt: TGTGCCAGCTCACCGACCGGGACAGGGTTTTCCCCCACAAATTCACCCCTCCACTTT; cdr3_aa: CASSPTGTGFSPTNSPLHF
d_call: TRBD1; j_call: TRBJ1-4; cdr3_length: 15; v_call: TRBV3-1/TRBV3-2; clone_size: .; cdr3_nt: TGTGCCAGCAGCCTGAGGACAGGGGGAAGGGAAAAACTGTTTTTT; cdr3_aa: CASSLRTGGREKLFF
d_call: TRBD1; j_call: TRBJ1-2; cdr3_length: 12; v_call: TRBV29-1; clone_size: .; cdr3_nt: TGCAGCGTGACAGGGACTCACTATGGCTACACCTTC; cdr3_aa: CSVTGTHYGYTF
d_call: TRBD1; j_call: TRBJ1-2; cdr3_length: 16; v_call: TRBV7-8; clone_size: .; cdr3_nt: TGTGCCAGCAGCTTAGGAGGGGCAGGGGGAGGCTATGGCTACACCTTC; cdr3_aa: CASSLGGAGGGYGYTF
d_call: TRBD2; j_call: TRBJ2-3; cdr3_length: 16; v_call: TRBV13; clone_size: .; cdr3_nt: TGTGCCAGCAGCTTCCCTCTAGCGGCGGGCACAGATACGCAGTATTTT; cdr3_aa: CASSFPLAAGTDTQYF
d_call: TRBD1; j_call: TRBJ1-5; cdr3_length: 18; v_call: TRBV20-1; clone_size: once; cdr3_nt: TGCAGTGCTAGTGCTCGGACAGGGGAGGCTGCTAGCAATCAGCCCCAGCATTTT; cdr3_aa: CSASARTGEAASNQPQHF
d_call: TRBD1; j_call: TRBJ1-6; cdr3_length: 15; v_call: TRBV5-4; clone_size: .; cdr3_nt: TGTGCCAGCAGCTTACTCAGGGGGTCGGATTCACCCCTCCACTTT; cdr3_aa: CASSLLRGSDSPLHF
d_call: .; j_call: TRBJ1-5; cdr3_length: 12; v_call: TRBV6-1; clone_size: .; cdr3_nt: TGTGCCAGCAGTTTGAGAGATCAGCCCCAGCATTTT; cdr3_aa: CASSLRDQPQHF
d_call: .; j_call: TRBJ1-2; cdr3_length: 16; v_call: TRBV28; clone_size: .; cdr3_nt: TGTGCCAGCACACCTACCCGACCTTTGCGACTCTATGGCTACACCTTC; cdr3_aa: CASTPTRPLRLYGYTF
d_call: .; j_call: TRBJ1-2; cdr3_length: 15; v_call: TRBV27; clone_size: .; cdr3_nt: TGTGCCAGCAGTGGAGGGGCAGGGAGTAACTATGGCTACACCTTC; cdr3_aa: CASSGGAGSNYGYTF
d_call: .; j_call: TRBJ1-1; cdr3_length: 12; v_call: TRBV18; clone_size: .; cdr3_nt: TGTGCCAGCTCACCGAGCGCCAGTGAAGCTTTCTTT; cdr3_aa: CASSPSASEAFF
d_call: .; j_call: TRBJ1-1; cdr3_length: 14; v_call: TRBV5-1; clone_size: once; cdr3_nt: TGCGCCAGCAGCTTAGACTTGGGGCGCTTCGGAGCTTTCTTT; cdr3_aa: CASSLDLGRFGAFF
d_call: .; j_call: TRBJ1-6; cdr3_length: 15; v_call: TRBV6-2/TRBV6-3; clone_size: .; cdr3_nt: TGTGCCAGCAGTTATCCCAAGGAGTTTAATTCACCCCTCCACTTT; cdr3_aa: CASSYPKEFNSPLHF
d_call: .; j_call: TRBJ2-2; cdr3_length: 16; v_call: TRBV27; clone_size: .; cdr3_nt: TGTGCCAGCAGAACCCGCGGACTGACATACACCGGGGAGCTGTTTTTT; cdr3_aa: CASRTRGLTYTGELFF
d_call: TRBD1; j_call: TRBJ1-1; cdr3_length: 18; v_call: TRBV5-1; clone_size: .; cdr3_nt: TGCGCCAGCAGCCCTACCCCACCAGGGGGCCTGATGAACACTGAAGCTTTCTTT; cdr3_aa: CASSPTPPGGLMNTEAFF
d_call: .; j_call: TRBJ1-5; cdr3_length: 13; v_call: TRBV13; clone_size: .; cdr3_nt: TGTGCCAGCAGCTTAGGCCCAGGGCAGCCCCAGCATTTT; cdr3_aa: CASSLGPGQPQHF
d_call: TRBD2; j_call: TRBJ2-1; cdr3_length: 15; v_call: TRBV6-5; clone_size: .; cdr3_nt: TGTGCCAGCAGTTATTTCCTAGCGGGCAACAATGAGCAGTTCTTC; cdr3_aa: CASSYFLAGNNEQFF
d_call: TRBD2; j_call: TRBJ2-1; cdr3_length: 16; v_call: TRBV19; clone_size: .; cdr3_nt: TGTGCCACCCTCCCCGCTAGCGGGGGGGCCTACAATGAGCAGTTCTTC; cdr3_aa: CATLPASGGAYNEQFF
d_call: TRBD1; j_call: TRBJ2-1; cdr3_length: 16; v_call: TRBV14; clone_size: .; cdr3_nt: TGTGCCAGCAGCCAATTAAGGGGGCGGTACGGAAATGAGCAGTTCTTC; cdr3_aa: CASSQLRGRYGNEQFF
d_call: TRBD1; j_call: TRBJ1-2; cdr3_length: 15; v_call: TRBV30; clone_size: few; cdr3_nt: TGTGCCTGGAGTGTACAAGGGGGCCTCCACTATGGCTACACCTTC; cdr3_aa: CAWSVQGGLHYGYTF
d_call: TRBD1; j_call: TRBJ1-1; cdr3_length: 14; v_call: TRBV27; clone_size: .; cdr3_nt: TGTGCCAGCAGTCTCACAGGGGGGGGTACTGAAGCTTTCTTT; cdr3_aa: CASSLTGGGTEAFF
d_call: TRBD1; j_call: TRBJ1-1; cdr3_length: 13; v_call: TRBV28; clone_size: .; cdr3_nt: TGTGCCAGTATTAGGGGACAGCCTAGTGAAGCTTTCTTT; cdr3_aa: CASIRGQPSEAFF
d_call: TRBD1; j_call: TRBJ1-1; cdr3_length: 12; v_call: TRBV12-3/TRBV12-4; clone_size: few; cdr3_nt: TGTGCCAGCAGTTTAGACAGGGGGGACGCTTTCTTT; cdr3_aa: CASSLDRGDAFF
d_call: TRBD1; j_call: TRBJ1-2; cdr3_length: 13; v_call: TRBV15; clone_size: few; cdr3_nt: TGTGCCACCAGCCGTCAGGGGGACTATGGCTACACCTTC; cdr3_aa: CATSRQGDYGYTF
d_call: TRBD1; j_call: TRBJ1-4; cdr3_length: 14; v_call: TRBV2; clone_size: .; cdr3_nt: TGTGCCAGCAGTAGACAGGGGCTGAATGAAAAACTGTTTTTT; cdr3_aa: CASSRQGLNEKLFF
d_call: .; j_call: TRBJ1-2; cdr3_length: 13; v_call: TRBV5-5; clone_size: .; cdr3_nt: TGTGCCAGCACCGAAGCTACCATGAATGGCTACACCTTC; cdr3_aa: CASTEATMNGYTF
d_call: .; j_call: TRBJ2-1; cdr3_length: 17; v_call: TRBV10-3; clone_size: .; cdr3_nt: TGTGCCATCAGTCGGACTACGGGGGGCTTAAACTACAATGAGCAGTTCTTC; cdr3_aa: CAISRTTGGLNYNEQFF
d_call: .; j_call: TRBJ2-3; cdr3_length: 14; v_call: TRBV6-6; clone_size: .; cdr3_nt: TGTGCCAGCAGTTACTTGGGAGTCACAGATACGCAGTATTTT; cdr3_aa: CASSYLGVTDTQYF
d_call: TRBD1; j_call: TRBJ1-2; cdr3_length: 13; v_call: TRBV30; clone_size: .; cdr3_nt: TGTGCCTGGAGTACCAGGGGGTTTTATGGCTACACCTTC; cdr3_aa: CAWSTRGFYGYTF
d_call: TRBD2; j_call: TRBJ2-3; cdr3_length: 17; v_call: TRBV19; clone_size: .; cdr3_nt: TGTGCCAGTAGTCCTCAGGGACTAGCGGGGCTCGGGGATACGCAGTATTTT; cdr3_aa: CASSPQGLAGLGDTQYF
d_call: TRBD1; j_call: TRBJ2-1; cdr3_length: 13; v_call: TRBV10-1; clone_size: .; cdr3_nt: TGCGCCAGCAGTGAGTTTCTGGGACAGGGGAATTTCTTC; cdr3_aa: CASSEFLGQGNFF
d_call: TRBD2; j_call: TRBJ2-1; cdr3_length: 15; v_call: TRBV9; clone_size: .; cdr3_nt: TGTGCCAGCAGCGGAAGCGGGGGGAGTCTCAATGAGCAGTTCTTC; cdr3_aa: CASSGSGGSLNEQFF
d_call: .; j_call: TRBJ2-5; cdr3_length: 15; v_call: TRBV18; clone_size: .; cdr3_nt: TGTGCCAGCGCACTGAATTCTGCGAAGCAAGAGACCCAGTACTTC; cdr3_aa: CASALNSAKQETQYF
d_call: .; j_call: TRBJ1-1; cdr3_length: 15; v_call: TRBV7-8; clone_size: .; cdr3_nt: TGTGCCAGCATCCTTAACAGGGTGGTGAACACTGAAGCTTTCTTT; cdr3_aa: CASILNRVVNTEAFF